This T cell receptor beta chain originates from a study of PD-1 blockade in classical Hodgkin lymphoma. As for the study in general: Patients were infused with nivolumab 3 mg/kg every 2 weeks. Study outcomes and limitations: Possible causes of repertoire differences, disease activity or prior therapy, remain undefined.

This CDR3 has 15 amino acids. Trimming took 2 bases from V and 8 from J, leaving 16 bases between them. Germline assignment: CDR1 SGHTS and CDR2 YDEGEE. Sequencing was performed with immunoSEQ multiplex PCR; in TCRdb, only in-frame clones are kept and a portion is missing. In the table there are some 41,000 clones, around 80% of which are singletons. There was relapse after autologous stem cell transplantation in every patient, and there was variation in brentuximab vedotin exposure. As concerns this clone: What it binds is unknown.

The sequenced sample was peripheral blood mononuclear cells (PBMCs), obtained at baseline. This receptor was obtained from a human donor with classical Hodgkin lymphoma. The chain recombines TRBV5-8 with TRBJ1-4, with D maybe TRBD1 (5 bases). CDR3 in amino acids: CASSFGATDGEKLFF. CDR3 DNA: TGTGCCAGCAGCTTTGGGGCAACGGACGGCGAAAAACTGTTTTTT.